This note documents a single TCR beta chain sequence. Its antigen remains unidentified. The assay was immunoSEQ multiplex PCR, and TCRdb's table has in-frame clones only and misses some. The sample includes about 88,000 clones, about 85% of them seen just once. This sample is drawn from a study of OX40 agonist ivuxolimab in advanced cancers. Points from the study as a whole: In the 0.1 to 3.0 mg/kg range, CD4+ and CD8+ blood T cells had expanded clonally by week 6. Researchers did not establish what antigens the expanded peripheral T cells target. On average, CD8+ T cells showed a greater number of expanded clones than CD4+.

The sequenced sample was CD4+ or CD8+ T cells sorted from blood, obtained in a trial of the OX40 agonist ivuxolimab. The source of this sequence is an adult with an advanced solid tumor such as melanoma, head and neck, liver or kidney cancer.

The CDR3 sequence: CASSPTGAHGELFF. The CDR3 DNA reads TGTGCCAGCAGCCCGACGGGAGCCCACGGGGAGCTGTTTTTT. The V gene is TRBV5-4, the J gene TRBJ2-2, with a possible D match to TRBD2 (6 bases). The length of the CDR3 is 14 residues. In germline, CDR1 is SGHNT, CDR2 YYREEE (reference sequence). Trimming left V 4 bases short and J 7 bases short, with 14 bases between.